The clone carrying this TCR beta chain was found many times. This entry is derived from a study of spatial heterogeneity in lung cancer. Study at large: More beta-chain than alpha-chain sequences were consistently detected. In raw reads, more than 8.5 appearances on average were recorded for each unique TCR and UMI combination.

Time point specified: blood at routine non-recurrence follow-up after resection. No cell sorting; template was whole RNA from tumor, lung tissue or PBMC. Germline V lookup: CDR1 SQVTM, CDR2 ANQGSEA. CDR3 length: 13 residues. Trimming took 6 bases from V and 5 from J, leaving 16 bases between them. TCRdb redid the calling of the 5' RACE reads with MiXCR, one entry per CDR3 protein. The table has 100,000 to 120,000 distinct CDR3 sequences, about a tenth seen once; the top ten hold approximately 24%. This TCR came from a female donor with early-stage non-small cell lung cancer. V usage is TRBV29-1 and J usage is TRBJ1-1, with a possible D match to TRBD1 (5 bases). Sequences were derived from PBMCs, sampled at follow-up. The CDR3 bases are TGCAGCGTCTTCGCCGTGGGGGGGACTGAAGCTTTCTTT. Its protein product is CSVFAVGGTEAFF.